These T cell receptor beta chains were read from a single sample in a study of shared clonotypes between healthy human individuals. Only in-frame clones appear in the TCRdb table, and some are missing; sequencing was by immunoSEQ multiplex PCR. The sample yields about 1,500,000 clones, 95% to 97% seen once. Sequenced: naive CD4+ T cells sorted from blood. These receptors were obtained from a young man in good health. Both conserved end residues are part of each CDR3. The D gene is left open where the match is weak. Clone size is given for some rows only: seen once, a few or many times, or a class if the clone is expanded.

TRBJ2-7,TRBV5-6,once,-,CASSYGLGVHEQYF,TGTGCCAGCAGCTACGGCCTTGGGGTCCACGAGCAGTACTTC
TRBJ2-2,TRBV27,-,-,CASTPKRGGTGELFF,TGTGCCAGCACCCCAAAAAGGGGGGGAACCGGGGAGCTGTTTTTT
TRBJ2-7,TRBV19,-,TRBD2,CASSRRPGLAGVTSSYEQYF,TGTGCCAGTAGTAGACGGCCGGGACTAGCGGGAGTGACGAGCTCCTACGAGCAGTACTTC
TRBJ2-7,TRBV7-9,-,TRBD1,CASSLAGTGDYEQYF,TGTGCCAGCAGCTTAGCCGGGACAGGGGACTACGAGCAGTACTTC
TRBJ2-3,TRBV18,-,-,CASSPRFGSPDTQYF,TGTGCCAGCTCACCACGATTCGGGAGCCCAGATACGCAGTATTTT
TRBJ2-4,TRBV30,-,TRBD1,CAWSVRGTGGFRLAKNIQYF,TGTGCCTGGAGTGTAAGAGGGACAGGGGGCTTTAGACTAGCCAAAAACATTCAGTACTTC
TRBJ2-1,TRBV28,-,TRBD2,CASIRLAGGLDPSGNEQFF,TGTGCCAGCATCCGGCTAGCGGGAGGTTTAGACCCATCCGGCAATGAGCAGTTCTTC
TRBJ2-5,TRBV11-2,-,-,CASRRQGQETQYF,TGTGCCAGCAGACGACAAGGTCAAGAGACCCAGTACTTC
TRBJ2-5,TRBV18,-,-,CASSPLGGETQYF,TGTGCCAGCTCACCTTTGGGGGGAGAGACCCAGTACTTC
TRBJ2-5,TRBV7-2,-,TRBD2,CASSSRLAETQYF,TGTGCCAGCAGCTCGAGACTAGCAGAGACCCAGTACTTC
TRBJ1-5,TRBV30,-,-,CAWTAGGQPQHF,TGTGCCTGGACAGCCGGAGGGCAGCCCCAGCATTTT
TRBJ1-2,TRBV4-1,-,-,CASSQDITGRIYGYTF,TGCGCCAGCAGCCAAGATATTACAGGGAGGATCTATGGCTACACCTTC